One and the same sample provided the 15 T cell receptor beta chains below, sequenced in a study of CD8 T cells in Susac syndrome. The RNA input was about 0.5 to 1 ug, and it was reverse transcribed with random hexamers. Via MiXCR, TCRdb re-called the immunoSEQ multiplex PCR reads, giving one row per CDR3 protein. The table shows some 68,000 distinct CDR3 sequences, with 85% to 95% occurring only once. The sample comprised CD4+ T cells from PBMCs. The source of these receptors is a human donor with Susac syndrome.

The gene calls are TRBV19 and TRBJ1-2; tentative D call: TRBD1 (5 bases). The V gene's germline CDR1 is LNHDA and CDR2 SQIVND (reference sequence). The CDR3 totals 16 residues. Trimming cost V 5 bases and J 0 bases, with 16 bases left between them. This CDR3 reads CASSSDRRVSNYGYTF. The CDR3 DNA follows: TGTGCCAGTAGTTCCGACAGACGGGTCTCTAACTATGGCTACACCTTC.

This clonotype showed up just once. In DNA form, the CDR3 reads TGTGCCAGCAGTTACTCGAGAGGGACAGTGAACACTGAAGCTTTCTTT. Amino acid sequence: CASSYSRGTVNTEAFF. This chain joins TRBV6-2 or TRBV6-3 and TRBJ1-1, with 7 bases that match TRBD1. Germline V gene lookup returns CDR1 MNHEY and CDR2 SVGEGT. V lost 0 bases, J lost 0 bases, and 4 bases stayed unmatched. The CDR3 contains 16 residues.

The chain recombines TRBV5-1 with TRBJ2-7; 11 positions agree with TRBD1. V lost 4 bases and J lost 1; bases outside the gene matches: 4. Germline V gene data show CDR1 as SGHRS and CDR2 as YFSETQ. The CDR3 consists of 15 residues. In DNA form, the CDR3 reads TGCGCCAGCAGCCGAGGGGACAGGGGGTCCTACGAGCAGTACTTC. The encoded protein is CASSRGDRGSYEQYF.

The rearrangement links TRBV10-3 to TRBJ1-1, with D tentatively TRBD1 (5 bases). There are 18 residues in the CDR3. Trimming shortened V by 2 bases and J by 1 base, and 20 bases separated the two germline ends. Germline V CDR1 and CDR2: ENHRY, SYGVKD. Here the CDR3 DNA reads TGTGCCATCAGTGAGCCCCTAATACTGGGAAGGGGGAACACTGAAGCTTTCTTT. Translated: CAISEPLILGRGNTEAFF.

The chain recombines TRBV4-1 with TRBJ1-5; D gene uncertain. Germline V gene sequence: CDR1 MGHRA, CDR2 YSYEKL. The CDR3 loop spans 16 amino acids. Trimming left V 4 bases short and J 0 bases short, with 13 bases between. CDR3 sequence reads: CASSPRTVLSNQPQHF. The CDR3 bases are TGCGCCAGCAGCCCTAGGACGGTCCTTAGCAATCAGCCCCAGCATTTT.

The chain recombines TRBV7-2 with TRBJ1-2; D is uncertain. Germline CDR1 is SGHTA and CDR2 is FQGNSA. V shed 5 bases and J shed 4 bases, with 17 bases lying between them. CDR3 length: 15 residues. CDR3 sequence (DNA): TGTGCCAGCAGCCTAAGCTCCTCTTCCAGCTATGGCTACACCTTC. Translation: CASSLSSSSSYGYTF.

The chain is built from TRBV18 and TRBJ2-6; D gene uncertain. Trimming pared 4 bases from V and 0 bases from J, leaving 16 bases between. Germline CDR1 reads KGHSH; CDR2 reads LQKENI. The CDR3 has 18 amino acids. In DNA form, the CDR3 reads TGTGCCAGCTCACGGTTGGTCCAGCTCACCTCTGGGGCCAACGTCCTGACTTTC. Translated, it gives CASSRLVQLTSGANVLTF.

The chain recombines TRBV11-3 with TRBJ1-1; D may be TRBD1 (6 bases). Trimming took 1 base from V and 6 from J, leaving 24 bases between them. Looked up from germline, CDR1 is SGHNT and CDR2 is YENEEA. The CDR3 spans 18 residues. The CDR3 nucleotides are TGTGCCAGCAGCTTAGCCCGAATGACAGGTAGACTGAGCTCTGAAGCTTTCTTT. Its protein is CASSLARMTGRLSSEAFF.

The chain joins TRBV5-1 to TRBJ2-3; the D gene could be TRBD1 or TRBD2 (5 bases each). This CDR3 region has 15 residues. CDR1 SGHRS and CDR2 YFSETQ come from the germline V gene. The V and J ends lost 0 bases and 5 bases respectively, with 13 bases between them. The CDR3, as DNA: TGCGCCAGCAGCTTGGCCAGTAGGGACCTAGATACGCAGTATTTT. Its protein product is CASSLASRDLDTQYF. Full variable domain (remainder filled in from reference TRBV5-1 and TRBJ2-3): KAGVTQTPRYLIKTRGQQVTLSCSPISGHRSVSWYQQTPGQGLQFLFEYFSETQRNKGNFPGRFSGRQFSNSRSEMNVSTLELGDSALYLCASSLASRDLDTQYFGPGTRLTVL.

This chain connects TRBV6-6 to TRBJ2-3; TRBD2 aligns across 12 bases. Losses at the gene ends were 4 bases for V and 5 bases for J; bases not matched to a gene: 4. CDR1 MNHNY and CDR2 SVGAGI come from the germline V gene (reference sequence). The CDR3 has 15 amino acids. The CDR3 is CASSSTSGGIDTQYF. The CDR3 DNA is TGTGCCAGCAGTTCGACTAGCGGGGGTATAGATACGCAGTATTTT.

The chain is built from TRBV12-3 or TRBV12-4 and TRBJ2-3; perhaps D is TRBD1 or TRBD2 (6 bases each). The V and J ends lost 7 bases and 3 bases respectively, with 20 bases between them. The CDR3 extends over 16 amino acids. CDR3 amino acids: CASTQRGRGRTDTQYF. The DNA for the CDR3 is TGTGCCAGCACCCAAAGGGGTCGGGGGCGGACAGATACGCAGTATTTT.

This clonotype occurred once. The chain combines TRBV3-1 with TRBJ2-7; 13 nucleotides align to TRBD2. There are 15 residues in the CDR3. With V trimmed by 4 bases and J by 7 bases, 7 bases remained unmatched. The germline V gene has CDR1 LGHDT and CDR2 YNNKEL (reference sequence). For the CDR3, the DNA is TGTGCCAGCAGCCCTATGACTAGCGGGGGGTTAGAGCAGTACTTC. Residues: CASSPMTSGGLEQYF.

The chain employs TRBV10-2 and TRBJ2-7, with TRBD2 matching 7 bases. V lost 5 bases and J lost 0; bases outside the gene matches: 4. Germline assignment: CDR1 WSHSY and CDR2 SAAADI. The CDR3 is 14 residues long. As DNA, the CDR3 is TGCGCCAGCAGTTCTAGCGGCAGCTCCTACGAGCAGTACTTC. Its protein product is CASSSSGSSYEQYF.

This rearrangement joins TRBV19 to TRBJ1-5; D gene unclear. The CDR3 totals 16 residues. V gave up 4 bases and J gave up 0 bases, with 13 bases separating them. CDR1 is LNHDA, CDR2 SQIVND, per germline (reference sequence). For the CDR3, the DNA is TGTGCCAGTAGTAGTTCTCTGAGGGATAGCAATCAGCCCCAGCATTTT. It is translated as CASSSSLRDSNQPQHF.

The gene calls are TRBV28 and TRBJ2-1; 14 nucleotides match TRBD2. CDR1 MDHEN and CDR2 SYDVKM come from the germline V gene. Losses at the gene ends were 7 bases for V and 1 base for J; bases not matched to a gene: 6. This CDR3 has 17 amino acids. The CDR3 here is CASNPTSGGGSYNEQFF. In nucleotides, the CDR3 is TGTGCCAGCAACCCGACTAGCGGGGGGGGGTCCTACAATGAGCAGTTCTTC.